These T cell receptor beta chains were read from a single sample in a study of neurological immune-mediated disorders. TCRdb processed the 5' RACE reads anew with MiXCR; each CDR3 protein has one entry. The sample holds 20,000 to 25,000 distinct CDR3 sequences, about 10% seen once. The sequenced sample was PBMCs. The receptors originated from a woman aged 55-69 years with HTLV-1-associated myelopathy (HAM/TSP). Both conserved end residues are part of each CDR3. Each record gives: V gene, J gene, clone size, D gene, CDR3 DNA, CDR3 protein. The D gene is left open where the match is weak. Not all rows give a size; the values are once, few, many and, for expanded clones, a class.

V: TRBV5-1
J: TRBJ2-7
size: many
D: .
DNA: TGCGCCAGCCGATTACAGGGCGCCTACGAGCAGTACTTC
CDR3: CASRLQGAYEQYF

V: TRBV20-1
J: TRBJ2-1
size: many
D: TRBD2
DNA: TGCAGTGCTACAAAGACTAGCGGGGGAGAGCTTTATTACAATGAGCAGTTCTTC
CDR3: CSATKTSGGELYYNEQFF

V: TRBV21-1
J: TRBJ2-1
size: medium-sized
D: .
DNA: TGTGCCAGCATGGGGTCCTACAATGAGCAGTTCTTC
CDR3: CASMGSYNEQFF

V: TRBV30
J: TRBJ1-1
size: many
D: .
DNA: TGTGCCTGGAGTGTATCTGGTTCAGGTCTGGCTTTCTTT
CDR3: CAWSVSGSGLAFF

V: TRBV5-1
J: TRBJ2-5
size: many
D: .
DNA: TGCGCCAGCAGCCGAGGGGGGCTCCCCCAAGAGACCCAGTACTTC
CDR3: CASSRGGLPQETQYF

V: TRBV15
J: TRBJ2-1
size: many
D: .
DNA: TGTGCCACCAGCACCAGGGTTACCGGCAATGAGCAGTTCTTC
CDR3: CATSTRVTGNEQFF

V: TRBV5-1
J: TRBJ2-5
size: many
D: .
DNA: TGCGCCAGCAGCTTGAGGGGGGAGACCCAGTACTTC
CDR3: CASSLRGETQYF

V: TRBV6-1
J: TRBJ2-7
size: many
D: TRBD1
DNA: TGTGCCAGCAGTGAAAAGGACAGGGGCTACGAGCAGTACTTC
CDR3: CASSEKDRGYEQYF

V: TRBV5-1
J: TRBJ2-5
size: many
D: .
DNA: TGCGCCAGCAGCTTGGCCGAAGGAGGCACCCAGTACTTC
CDR3: CASSLAEGGTQYF

V: TRBV3-1
J: TRBJ2-3
size: many
D: TRBD2
DNA: TGTGCCAGCAGCCCTGAGCGGGGGAGGCGCGGAGATACGCAGTATTTT
CDR3: CASSPERGRRGDTQYF

V: TRBV5-1
J: TRBJ2-1
size: many
D: .
DNA: TGCGCCAGCAGCTTGGTAGGCATTACGAGTGAGCAGTTCTTC
CDR3: CASSLVGITSEQFF

V: TRBV20-1
J: TRBJ1-4
size: many
D: .
DNA: TGCAGTGCTAGAGATAATGAAAAACTGTTTTTT
CDR3: CSARDNEKLFF

V: TRBV4-1
J: TRBJ2-7
size: many
D: .
DNA: TGCGCCAGCAGCCAAGAGGACGCGTCCTACGAGCAGTACTTC
CDR3: CASSQEDASYEQYF

V: TRBV20-1
J: TRBJ2-1
size: many
D: TRBD1
DNA: TGCAGTGCTAGGGACAGGGCCTACAATGAGCAGTTCTTC
CDR3: CSARDRAYNEQFF

V: TRBV20-1
J: TRBJ2-1
size: .
D: TRBD2
DNA: TGCAGTGAAACAAGGGTAGCGGGGGTTGAGCAGTTCTTC
CDR3: CSETRVAGVEQFF

V: TRBV5-5
J: TRBJ2-3
size: many
D: TRBD1
DNA: TGTGCCAGCAGCCTTGGACAGGGCCAATCGGATACGCAGTATTTT
CDR3: CASSLGQGQSDTQYF

V: TRBV20-1
J: TRBJ2-7
size: many
D: .
DNA: TGCAGTGCTCGGGATATAGTTTCGGGCGAGCAGTACTTC
CDR3: CSARDIVSGEQYF

V: TRBV20-1
J: TRBJ2-3
size: many
D: .
DNA: TGCAGTGCTTACCGACAGGAACTGACAGATACGCAGTATTTT
CDR3: CSAYRQELTDTQYF

V: TRBV6-5
J: TRBJ1-1
size: .
D: TRBD1
DNA: TGTGCCACCCTGGACAGGGGCACTGAAGCTTTCTTT
CDR3: CATLDRGTEAFF

V: TRBV20-1
J: TRBJ2-7
size: .
D: .
DNA: TGCAGTGCTAGAGGAGGGGAATCTGACGAGCAGTACTTC
CDR3: CSARGGESDEQYF

V: TRBV5-1
J: TRBJ2-1
size: many
D: .
DNA: TGCGCCAGCAGCCGAGTAGCGGCGGGGAAATACAATGAGCAGTTCTTC
CDR3: CASSRVAAGKYNEQFF

V: TRBV5-1
J: TRBJ2-7
size: many
D: .
DNA: TGCGCCAGCAGCTTGGGTACGGCGACTTGGGAGCAGTACTTC
CDR3: CASSLGTATWEQYF

V: TRBV5-1
J: TRBJ2-2
size: many
D: .
DNA: TGCGCCAGCAGCCACCCGGGGACAAGCCGAACCGGGGAGCTGTTTTTT
CDR3: CASSHPGTSRTGELFF

V: TRBV20-1
J: TRBJ2-1
size: many
D: .
DNA: TGCAGTGCTAGTCTCGCCAATGAGCAGTTCTTC
CDR3: CSASLANEQFF

V: TRBV20-1
J: TRBJ1-2
size: many
D: .
DNA: TGCAGTGCTAGTCCCTGGGACCAAGGGCAATTAGGCTACACCTTC
CDR3: CSASPWDQGQLGYTF

V: TRBV11-2
J: TRBJ2-2
size: many
D: TRBD1
DNA: TGTGCCAGCAGCTTACAGGGGGCAGGCACCGGGGAGCTGTTTTTT
CDR3: CASSLQGAGTGELFF

V: TRBV9
J: TRBJ2-7
size: many
D: .
DNA: TGTGCCAGCAGCCCAGACCCCTGGACAGTCTACGAGCAGTACTTC
CDR3: CASSPDPWTVYEQYF

V: TRBV5-1
J: TRBJ1-6
size: many
D: .
DNA: TGCGCCAGCAGCTTTGGACAGAATAATTCACCCCTCCACTTT
CDR3: CASSFGQNNSPLHF

V: TRBV7-9
J: TRBJ2-7
size: many
D: TRBD1
DNA: TGTGCCAGCAGTGACGGACAGGAAGCCACCTACGAGCAGTACTTC
CDR3: CASSDGQEATYEQYF

V: TRBV4-2
J: TRBJ2-6
size: many
D: .
DNA: TGTGCCAGCAGCCAAGATCGTACAGGCTCTGGGGCCAACGTCCTGACTTTC
CDR3: CASSQDRTGSGANVLTF

V: TRBV5-1
J: TRBJ2-7
size: few
D: TRBD1
DNA: TGCGCCAGCAGCTCCATCTACGACAGGGGGTTTGCCTACGAGCAGTACTTC
CDR3: CASSSIYDRGFAYEQYF

V: TRBV7-2
J: TRBJ1-2
size: medium-sized
D: .
DNA: TGTGCCAGCAGCTTAGCAGCCAACAGCTATGGCTACACCTTC
CDR3: CASSLAANSYGYTF

V: TRBV30
J: TRBJ2-1
size: many
D: .
DNA: TGTGCCTGGCATCCCGGGATATCAGGCAATGAGCAGTTCTTC
CDR3: CAWHPGISGNEQFF

V: TRBV7-6
J: TRBJ2-7
size: .
D: .
DNA: TGTGCCAAAAGCTTAGAGGAGGGGGACTACGAGCAGTACTTC
CDR3: CAKSLEEGDYEQYF

V: TRBV2
J: TRBJ1-5
size: many
D: .
DNA: TGTGCCAGCAGGGGCTCAAGGGGGTCCAATCAGCCCCAGCATTTT
CDR3: CASRGSRGSNQPQHF

V: TRBV25-1
J: TRBJ2-1
size: many
D: .
DNA: TGTGCCAGCAGTGCTCCAGGGAAGGGGAATGAGCAGTTCTTC
CDR3: CASSAPGKGNEQFF

V: TRBV20-1
J: TRBJ2-1
size: .
D: TRBD2
DNA: TGCAGTGCTAGAGTAGCGGGGGGGCCCGGGAATGAGCAGCTCTTC
CDR3: CSARVAGGPGNEQLF

V: TRBV19
J: TRBJ2-1
size: many
D: TRBD2
DNA: TGTGCCAGTAGTAGGGGGGGACGGGGGAATGAGCAGTTCTTC
CDR3: CASSRGGRGNEQFF

V: TRBV6-6
J: TRBJ2-7
size: many
D: .
DNA: TGTGCCAGCAGTTACGTCGGGGCCATTAGCTACGAGCAGTACTTC
CDR3: CASSYVGAISYEQYF

V: TRBV2
J: TRBJ1-2
size: many
D: TRBD1
DNA: TGTGCCAGCAAATACCCGATCTACAGGGGCCATAACTATGGCTACACCTTC
CDR3: CASKYPIYRGHNYGYTF

V: TRBV6-6
J: TRBJ2-6
size: many
D: .
DNA: TGTGCCAGCAGTTACTTGACAGCCTCTGGGGCCAACGTCCTGACTTTC
CDR3: CASSYLTASGANVLTF

V: TRBV5-1
J: TRBJ2-1
size: .
D: TRBD2
DNA: TGCGCCAGCAGCTTGGGAGGGACCGGGAGGGGCAATGAGCAGTTCTTC
CDR3: CASSLGGTGRGNEQFF